Listed here are 3 T cell receptor delta chains from one sample, sequenced in a study of gamma-delta T cells after stem cell transplantation. TCRdb re-called clones from the RT-PCR reads using CATT. The table records over 3,000 delta-chain clones, about 2% of them present only once. The specimen sequenced was gamma-delta T cells. Source of these receptors: a human donor. It is not recorded whose cells these are; they may come from a transplant donor.

About this clone: A much more abundant neighbour one base away suggests this may be a read error. The rearrangement joins TRDV2 to TRDJ1; tentatively, D is TRDD3 (5 bases). The CDR3 sequence is 16 residues long. The germline CDR1 and CDR2 sequences are GEAIGNYY and EKD. This CDR3 is CACGTVKGRYTDKLIF. The CDR3 bases are TGTGCCTGTGGCACCGTTAAGGGGAGGTACACCGATAAACTCATCTTT.

This clone is medium-sized (0.01 to 0.1%). A read error is possible here, since a much larger clone lies one base away. V and J are TRDV2 and TRDJ1; 9 positions agree with TRDD3. The CDR3 has 18 amino acids. Germline V gene lookup returns CDR1 GEAIGNYY and CDR2 EKD. CDR3 amino acids: CARDTLMGIRGDTDKLIF. In DNA, the CDR3 is TGTGCCCGTGACACCCTGATGGGGATACGCGGGGACACCGATAAACTCATCTTT.

This clone rates as medium-sized (0.01 to 0.1%). The genes are TRDV2 and TRDJ1, with TRDD3 matching over 9 bases. V shed 2 bases, J shed 0 bases, and the junction held 6 bases outside the gene matches. Germline-derived CDR1 and CDR2 are GEAIGNYY and EKD. CDR3 length: 16 amino acids. CDR3 amino acids: CACDKLGDKNTDKLIF. CDR3 DNA sequence: TGTGCCTGTGACAAGTTGGGGGATAAAAACACCGATAAACTCATCTTT.